The 32 T cell receptor beta chains in this list originate from one sample, sequenced in a study of cytotoxic CD8 clonotypes in ibrutinib-treated CLL (dated by TCRdb to the early 2020s). The receptor library was made with the immunoSEQ multiplex PCR assay. The clones in this table, taken by TCRdb from immuneACCESS, are in-frame only. Not every clone is retained; where verified, under half of the shortfall comes from an unresolved V gene, and the cause of the rest is unknown. This sample comprises 130,000 or so clones, around 80% of them detected only once. Together, the top ten hold 3.3% of the sample. Sample time point, as interpreted from the label and publication: approximately 25 months on ibrutinib. The sequenced sample was PBMCs, obtained after 24 months of ibrutinib treatment. All receptors come from a human donor with chronic lymphocytic leukemia.

This chain uses TRBV18 with TRBJ2-3; the D is unclear. The V gene's germline CDR1 is KGHSH and CDR2 LQKENI. V lost 4 bases and J lost 2, with 16 bases in between. This CDR3 is built from 16 residues. CDR3 sequence reads: CASSLAGAVSTDTQYF. For the CDR3, the DNA is TGTGCCAGCTCACTGGCAGGCGCGGTATCCACAGATACGCAGTATTTT.

The rearrangement joins TRBV7-2 to TRBJ1-1; D is possibly TRBD1 (5 bases). The CDR3 totals 15 residues. V lost 0 bases and J 1 base, leaving 9 bases between the germline ends. Germline-derived CDR1 and CDR2 are SGHTA and FQGNSA. CDR3 nucleotide sequence: TGTGCCAGCAGCTTAGCCCGGGGGAGGAACACTGAAGCTTTCTTT. Protein: CASSLARGRNTEAFF.

The genes are TRBV6-1 and TRBJ1-1; D is possibly TRBD1 (5 bases). The CDR3 is 12 residues long. Per germline, CDR1 MNHNS and CDR2 SASEGT. Trimming took off 5 bases at V and 7 bases at J, with 11 bases between the two ends. CDR3 bases: TGTGCCAGCAGTCCACGGGGCCTTGAAGCTTTCTTT. This codes for CASSPRGLEAFF.

CDR3 sequence (DNA): TGTGCCACCAGCGAAAGGGCGGGGGCCAACGTCCTGACTTTC. Encoded protein: CATSERAGANVLTF. The chain carries TRBV15 and TRBJ2-6; D remains unclear. Germline values: CDR1 LNHNV, CDR2 YYDKDF (reference sequence). With 5 bases removed from V and 4 bases from J, the gap between germline ends came to 9 bases. CDR3 size: 14 residues.

This CDR3 is CASSIEDRVYQPQHF. The DNA of the CDR3 is TGTGCCAGTAGTATCGAGGACAGGGTATATCAGCCCCAGCATTTT. The chain couples TRBV19 to TRBJ1-5, with 8 bases that match TRBD1. The V gene end was trimmed by 3 bases and the J gene end by 5 bases; junction bases not matched to a gene: 6. CDR1 is LNHDA and CDR2 is SQIVND in the germline V gene (reference sequence). The CDR3 runs to 15 residues.

The chain couples TRBV2 to TRBJ2-5, with unresolved D. The CDR3 is made up of 14 amino acids. Per the germline V gene, CDR1 is SNHLY and CDR2 is FYNNEI. With 1 base removed from V and 1 base from J, the gap between germline ends came to 7 bases. This chain's CDR3 is CASSEGALQETQYF. The CDR3 DNA sequence: TGTGCCAGCAGTGAAGGGGCCCTCCAAGAGACCCAGTACTTC.

The chain employs TRBV6-6 and TRBJ2-1, with unresolved D. In germline, CDR1 is MNHNY, CDR2 SVGAGI (reference sequence). Deletions cut 6 bases from V and 7 bases from J, with 13 bases between. This CDR3 contains 13 residues. The CDR3 nucleotides read TGTGCCAGCAGCTATGCCCGTATGAATGAGCAGTTCTTC. Its translation: CASSYARMNEQFF.

The gene calls are TRBV2 and TRBJ2-2; D unclear. V lost 7 bases and J 0 bases, leaving 12 bases between the germline ends. The CDR3 sequence is 15 residues long. CDR1 is SNHLY and CDR2 is FYNNEI in the germline V gene. The chain's CDR3 is CASTPTVTNTGELFF. CDR3 nucleotides: TGTGCCAGCACCCCGACGGTTACGAACACCGGGGAGCTGTTTTTT. Complete variable domain (other parts from reference TRBV2 and TRBJ2-2): EPEVTQTPSHQVTQMGQEVILRCVPISNHLYFYWYRQILGQKVEFLVSFYNNEISEKSEIFDDQFSVERPDGSNFTLKIRSTKLEDSAMYFCASTPTVTNTGELFFGEGSRLTVL.

This chain joins TRBV7-2 and TRBJ2-7; possibly TRBD1 for D (6 bases). CDR1 is SGHTA and CDR2 is FQGNSA in the germline V gene. The V gene lost 6 bases and the J gene lost 7 bases, with 16 bases spanning the gap. CDR3 size: 13 residues. CDR3 in amino acids: CASSYVQGREQYF. The DNA of the CDR3 is TGTGCCAGCAGTTACGTACAGGGTCGGGAGCAGTACTTC.

The chain recombines TRBV6-1 with TRBJ2-2; 9 bases line up with TRBD1. Germline trimming cut 11 bases from V and 2 bases from J; bases unmatched to any gene: 6. The CDR3 has 14 amino acids. In germline, CDR1 is MNHNS, CDR2 SASEGT. The CDR3 bases are TGTGCCTGCTACAGGGGGCACAACACCGGGGAGCTGTTTTTT. Its translation is CACYRGHNTGELFF.

This clone showed up just a few times. This chain uses TRBV28 with TRBJ2-4; no definite D call. The CDR3 extends over 12 amino acids. The V gene's germline CDR1 is MDHEN and CDR2 SYDVKM. Trimming took off 5 bases at V and 9 bases at J, with 11 bases between the two ends. CDR3 sequence (DNA): TGTGCCAGCAGTCCCCCCCAGCGCATTCAGTACTTC. This codes for CASSPPQRIQYF.

This rearrangement joins TRBV7-2 to TRBJ1-2; D not resolved. The CDR3 runs to 15 residues. Trimming took off 1 base at V and 3 bases at J, with 12 bases between the two ends. Germline V gene sequence: CDR1 SGHTA, CDR2 FQGNSA. The CDR3 coding sequence is TGTGCCAGCAGCTTAGACGGCGGCTTTGACTATGGCTACACCTTC. Translating gives CASSLDGGFDYGYTF.

The chain uses TRBV6-6 and TRBJ1-5, with no clear D. This CDR3 comprises 15 residues. Germline assignment: CDR1 MNHNY and CDR2 SVGAGI (reference sequence). V was shortened by 2 bases and J by 2 bases, with 10 bases between the two germline ends. CDR3 amino acids: CASSYVVPGNQPQHF. The CDR3 DNA reads as TGTGCCAGCAGTTACGTCGTGCCGGGCAATCAGCCCCAGCATTTT.

This clone was detected only once. This chain links TRBV6-1 with TRBJ2-2; possibly TRBD1 or TRBD2 for D (6 bases each). The CDR3 length is 14 residues. Germline assignment: CDR1 MNHNS and CDR2 SASEGT. The V and J ends lost 7 bases and 3 bases respectively, with 12 bases between them. The CDR3 nucleotides are TGTGCCAGCACTTGGGGGGCTGACACCGGGGAGCTGTTTTTT. Translating it yields CASTWGADTGELFF.

The chain recombines TRBV5-1 with TRBJ1-2; D gene uncertain. Trimming stripped 3 bases from V and 4 bases from J, with 22 bases between. The CDR3 totals 17 residues. Germline assignment: CDR1 SGHRS and CDR2 YFSETQ. The CDR3 reads CASSSGFWQQKIYGYTF. CDR3 sequence (DNA): TGCGCCAGCAGCTCGGGGTTTTGGCAGCAAAAGATCTATGGCTACACCTTC.

Of note for this clone: The junction does not match germline at one end; this may be a read error. This sequence joins TRBV6-5 and TRBJ1-2; possibly TRBD1 for D (5 bases). Per germline, CDR1 MNHEY and CDR2 SVGAGI. This CDR3 region has 11 residues. The CDR3 nucleotides read TGTGCCAGCAGTGAAGGGGAAAGGACCAGCTTC. This sequence encodes CASSEGERTSF.

This clone came up once. The J gene is TRBJ1-1, the V gene TRBV7-9; 9 bases agree with TRBD1. There are 14 residues in the CDR3. Looked up from germline, CDR1 is SEHNR and CDR2 is FQNEAQ (reference sequence). With 5 bases clipped from V and 3 bases from J, the junction kept 4 bases outside the gene matches. The CDR3 DNA reads TGTGCCAGCAGCCCCCGGACAGGGGACACTGAAGCTTTCTTT. Translating gives CASSPRTGDTEAFF.

A word on this clone: This sample also contains other DNA sequences that code for the same CDR3. This chain links TRBV7-2 with TRBJ1-2, with TRBD1 identical over 8 bases. Germline trimming cut 5 bases from V and 7 bases from J; bases unmatched to any gene: 6. Germline V gives CDR1 SGHTA, CDR2 FQGNSA. The CDR3 has 13 amino acids. The CDR3 DNA reads TGTGCCAGCAGCCCTGGACAGGGTTCTGGCTACACCTTC. Translation gives CASSPGQGSGYTF.

This clone was counted ten times or more. The genes are TRBV5-4 and TRBJ1-1; D gene unclear. The V gene's germline CDR1 is SGHNT and CDR2 YYREEE (reference sequence). The CDR3 is made up of 13 amino acids. V was cut by 3 bases and J by 7 bases, with 13 bases left in between. Written as DNA, the CDR3 is TGTGCCAGCAGCTCCAAACCTGATGATGAAGCTTTCTTT. Its translation: CASSSKPDDEAFF.

The chain combines TRBV5-1 with TRBJ1-1; no definite D call. V dropped 0 bases and J dropped 7 bases, with 19 bases sitting between them. Germline CDR1 and CDR2: SGHRS and YFSETQ. This CDR3 has 16 residues. CDR3 in amino acids: CASSLDGIVGSVEAFF. The CDR3 DNA is TGCGCCAGCAGCTTGGACGGCATCGTGGGGTCGGTTGAAGCTTTCTTT.

This sequence joins TRBV5-1 and TRBJ1-4; unclear D gene. From germline, CDR1 is SGHRS and CDR2 YFSETQ. The CDR3 is 16 amino acids. Trimming removed 0 bases from V and 5 bases from J, with 14 bases in between. The CDR3 DNA sequence: TGCGCCAGCAGCTTGGGGCAGGCGGAAAGAAATGAAAAACTGTTTTTT. Translating it yields CASSLGQAERNEKLFF.

Comment on this clone: In the same sample, other DNA sequences code for this CDR3. The chain carries TRBV12-5 and TRBJ1-5; maybe TRBD1 (5 bases). Germline CDR1 is LGHNT and CDR2 is FRNRAP. CDR3 length equals 14 residues. V lost 4 bases and J lost 6, with 13 bases in between. CDR3 in DNA: TGTGCTAGTGGTTGGACGGGGGTAGGTCAGCCCCAGCATTTT. Protein product: CASGWTGVGQPQHF.

V and J are TRBV19 and TRBJ2-2; perhaps TRBD2 as D (6 bases). V was pared by 3 bases and J by 7 bases, with 15 bases between. Germline CDR1 reads LNHDA; CDR2 reads SQIVND (reference sequence). This CDR3 comprises 15 residues. CDR3 in amino acids: CASSIGDFLGGELFF. CDR3 bases: TGTGCCAGTAGTATCGGGGACTTCCTAGGCGGGGAGCTGTTTTTT.

The chain is built from TRBV6-1 and TRBJ1-1, with 7 bases aligning to TRBD1. Germline V gene sequence: CDR1 MNHNS, CDR2 SASEGT. The CDR3 contains 18 residues. V shed 3 bases and J 0 bases; nucleotides not matched to a gene: 13. In DNA, the CDR3 is TGTGCCAGCAGTGAGAAGGGATGGGACAGAGTCATGAACACTGAAGCTTTCTTT. It encodes CASSEKGWDRVMNTEAFF.

The chain joins TRBV5-1 to TRBJ2-3; D ambiguous. The CDR3 is 12 residues long. Germline CDR1 and CDR2: SGHRS and YFSETQ. Trimming pared 7 bases from V and 4 bases from J, leaving 10 bases between. This chain's CDR3 is CASQDSSDTQYF. CDR3 nucleotides: TGCGCCAGCCAAGACTCCTCAGATACGCAGTATTTT.

V gene TRBV28 combines with J gene TRBJ2-3; D may be TRBD1 (6 bases). The CDR3 spans 17 residues. V was clipped by 2 bases and J by 2 bases, with 17 bases between them. Germline CDR1 MDHEN, CDR2 SYDVKM. CDR3 protein: CASSLKVGQGHTDTQYF. In DNA form, the CDR3 reads TGTGCCAGCAGTTTAAAGGTGGGGCAGGGACACACAGATACGCAGTATTTT.

In nucleotides, the CDR3 is TGTGCAAGTCGCCCCCCAGGGGAGGCTCGGTCACCCCTCCACTTT. As protein: CASRPPGEARSPLHF. The chain employs TRBV12-2 and TRBJ1-6. TRBV12-2 is described as a pseudogene. CDR3 length equals 15 residues.

This sequence joins TRBV9 and TRBJ2-7, with TRBD1 identical over 7 bases. Germline assignment: CDR1 SGDLS and CDR2 YYNGEE. J lost 3 bases, V lost 3 bases, and 0 bases had no gene match. The CDR3 covers 12 residues. As DNA, the CDR3 is TGTGCCAGCAGCGGACAGGGCTACGAGCAGTACTTC. Its protein is CASSGQGYEQYF.

The chain carries TRBV6-1 and TRBJ1-6; no clear D. In germline, CDR1 is MNHNS, CDR2 SASEGT. Trimming cost V 7 bases and J 7 bases, with 14 bases left between them. This CDR3 has 14 residues. The CDR3 protein is CASTPGITNSPLHF. The CDR3 nucleotides are TGTGCCAGCACCCCCGGGATCACCAATTCACCCCTCCACTTT.

The chain employs TRBV5-4 and TRBJ2-5; no clear D. The CDR3 is made up of 15 amino acids. Deletions cut 0 bases from V and 4 bases from J, with 13 bases between. Germline values: CDR1 SGHNT, CDR2 YYREEE (reference sequence). CDR3 DNA sequence: TGTGCCAGCAGCTTGGTAGCAGTTGGGCGAGAGACCCAGTACTTC. Its translation: CASSLVAVGRETQYF.

This chain joins TRBV2 and TRBJ1-6; TRBD1 agrees at 7 bases. V lost 7 bases, J lost 5 bases, and 8 bases stayed unmatched. Germline V gives CDR1 SNHLY, CDR2 FYNNEI. The CDR3 is 15 amino acids. DNA of the CDR3: TGTGCCAGCACCACTGACAGGGCCAATAATTCACCCCTCCACTTT. As protein: CASTTDRANNSPLHF. Looking up the rest from reference TRBV2 and TRBJ1-6 gives the full variable domain: EPEVTQTPSHQVTQMGQEVILRCVPISNHLYFYWYRQILGQKVEFLVSFYNNEISEKSEIFDDQFSVERPDGSNFTLKIRSTKLEDSAMYFCASTTDRANNSPLHFGNGTRLTVT.

This clone was seen only a few times. CDR3 protein: CASGRVNTEAFF. As DNA, the CDR3 is TGTGCCAGCGGACGGGTGAACACTGAAGCTTTCTTT. The genes are TRBV6-1 and TRBJ1-1; D gene unclear. The CDR3 is made up of 12 amino acids. The germline CDR1 and CDR2 sequences are MNHNS and SASEGT. Trimming took 8 bases from V and 0 from J, leaving 7 bases between them.